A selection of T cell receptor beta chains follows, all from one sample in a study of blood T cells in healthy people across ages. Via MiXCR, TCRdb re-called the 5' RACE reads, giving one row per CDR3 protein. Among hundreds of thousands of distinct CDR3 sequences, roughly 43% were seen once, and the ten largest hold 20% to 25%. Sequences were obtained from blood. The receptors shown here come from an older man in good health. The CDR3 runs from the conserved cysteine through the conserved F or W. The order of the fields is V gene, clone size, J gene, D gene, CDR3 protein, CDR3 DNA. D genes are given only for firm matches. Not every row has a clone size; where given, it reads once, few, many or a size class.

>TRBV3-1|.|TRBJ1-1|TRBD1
CASSGLDREAEAFF
TGTGCCAGCAGCGGACTAGACAGGGAGGCTGAAGCTTTCTTT
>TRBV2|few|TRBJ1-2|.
CASIQGANYGYTF
TGTGCCAGCATTCAGGGAGCTAACTATGGCTACACCTTC
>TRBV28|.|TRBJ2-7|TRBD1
CASSRGQGAPYEQYF
TGTGCCAGCAGCCGGGGACAGGGGGCTCCCTACGAGCAGTACTTC
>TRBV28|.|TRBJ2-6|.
CASALQSSGANVLTF
TGTGCCAGCGCTCTACAGAGCTCTGGGGCCAACGTCCTGACTTTC
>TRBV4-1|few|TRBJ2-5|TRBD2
CASSQEFGASGEETQYF
TGCGCCAGCAGCCAAGAATTTGGGGCCAGCGGGGAAGAGACCCAGTACTTC
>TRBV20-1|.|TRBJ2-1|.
CSARANYNEQFF
TGCAGTGCTAGAGCCAACTACAATGAGCAGTTCTTC
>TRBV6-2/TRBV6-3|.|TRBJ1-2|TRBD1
CASSYLDRGRQGKNYGYTF
TGTGCCAGCAGTTACTTGGACCGGGGAAGACAGGGGAAAAACTATGGCTACACCTTC
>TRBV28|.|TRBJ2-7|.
CASSGAGTGSYEQYF
TGTGCCAGCAGTGGAGCCGGGACTGGCTCCTACGAGCAGTACTTC
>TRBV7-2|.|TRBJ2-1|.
CASSLGGDFTYNEQFF
TGTGCCAGCAGCTTAGGGGGGGACTTCACCTACAATGAGCAGTTCTTC
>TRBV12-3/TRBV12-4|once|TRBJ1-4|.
CASRWGKDEKLFF
TGTGCCAGCAGGTGGGGGAAGGATGAAAAACTGTTTTTT
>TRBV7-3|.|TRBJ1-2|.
CASSLAEGMGYTF
TGTGCCAGCAGTTTAGCAGAGGGGATGGGCTACACCTTC
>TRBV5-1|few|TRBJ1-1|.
CASSLQPGQSSEAFF
TGCGCCAGCAGCTTGCAACCAGGTCAGAGTAGTGAAGCTTTCTTT
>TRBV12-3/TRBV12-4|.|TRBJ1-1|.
CASSLQGKTEAFF
TGTGCCAGCAGCCTACAGGGTAAGACTGAAGCTTTCTTT
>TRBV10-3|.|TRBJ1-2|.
CAISEFYGYTF
TGTGCCATCAGTGAATTCTATGGCTACACCTTC
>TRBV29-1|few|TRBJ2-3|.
CSVLGNTDTQYF
TGCAGCGTTTTAGGGAACACAGATACGCAGTATTTT
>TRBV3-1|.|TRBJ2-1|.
CASSQDEWGEQFF
TGTGCCAGCAGCCAAGATGAGTGGGGGGAGCAGTTCTTC
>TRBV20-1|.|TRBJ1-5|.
CSASSEQRGNQPQHF
TGCAGTGCTAGCAGTGAACAGCGGGGCAATCAGCCCCAGCATTTT
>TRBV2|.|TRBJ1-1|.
CASRQYMNTEAFF
TGTGCCAGCAGACAGTACATGAACACTGAAGCTTTCTTT
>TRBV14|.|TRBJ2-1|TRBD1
CASSQGTGWDNEQFF
TGTGCCAGCAGCCAAGGGACAGGGTGGGACAATGAGCAGTTCTTC
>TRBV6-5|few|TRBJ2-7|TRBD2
CASSYRRGGHYEQYF
TGTGCCAGCAGTTACCGGCGGGGGGGCCACTACGAGCAGTACTTC
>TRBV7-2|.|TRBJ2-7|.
CASSPEPSAYEQYF
TGTGCCAGCAGCCCGGAGCCATCAGCCTACGAGCAGTACTTC
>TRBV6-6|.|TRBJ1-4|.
CASSYSRGVAINEKLFF
TGTGCCAGCAGTTACTCGAGGGGGGTAGCCATTAATGAAAAACTGTTTTTT
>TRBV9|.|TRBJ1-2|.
CASSAHMGGRYGYTF
TGTGCCAGCAGCGCTCATATGGGGGGAAGGTATGGCTACACCTTC
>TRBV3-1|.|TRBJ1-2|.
CASTLGFYGYTF
TGTGCCAGCACTTTGGGGTTCTATGGCTACACCTTC
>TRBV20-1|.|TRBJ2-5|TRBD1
CSARQGARETQYF
TGCAGTGCTAGACAGGGGGCGCGGGAGACCCAGTACTTC
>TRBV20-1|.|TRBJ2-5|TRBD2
CSARDSLGTSVEQYF
TGCAGTGCTAGAGACTCTTTGGGGACTAGCGTTGAGCAGTACTTC
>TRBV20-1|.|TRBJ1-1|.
CSALVPGRLEAFF
TGCAGTGCTCTGGTACCGGGACGGCTTGAAGCTTTCTTT
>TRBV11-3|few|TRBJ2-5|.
CASSLGGGVAETQYF
TGTGCCAGCAGCTTAGGAGGGGGGGTAGCTGAGACCCAGTACTTC